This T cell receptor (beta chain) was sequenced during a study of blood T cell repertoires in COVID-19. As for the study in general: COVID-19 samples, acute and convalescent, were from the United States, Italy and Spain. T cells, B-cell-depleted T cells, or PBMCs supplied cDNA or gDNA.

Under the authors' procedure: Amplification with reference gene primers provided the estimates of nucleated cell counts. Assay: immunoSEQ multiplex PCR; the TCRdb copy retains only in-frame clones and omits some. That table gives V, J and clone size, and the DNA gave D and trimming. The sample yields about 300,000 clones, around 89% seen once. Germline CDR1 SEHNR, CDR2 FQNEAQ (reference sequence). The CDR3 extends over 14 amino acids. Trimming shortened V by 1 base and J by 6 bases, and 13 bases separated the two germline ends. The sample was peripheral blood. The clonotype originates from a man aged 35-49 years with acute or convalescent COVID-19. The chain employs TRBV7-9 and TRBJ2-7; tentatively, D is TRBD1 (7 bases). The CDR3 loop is CASSLGQGGVEQYF. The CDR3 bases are TGTGCCAGCAGCTTAGGACAGGGAGGTGTCGAGCAGTACTTC.